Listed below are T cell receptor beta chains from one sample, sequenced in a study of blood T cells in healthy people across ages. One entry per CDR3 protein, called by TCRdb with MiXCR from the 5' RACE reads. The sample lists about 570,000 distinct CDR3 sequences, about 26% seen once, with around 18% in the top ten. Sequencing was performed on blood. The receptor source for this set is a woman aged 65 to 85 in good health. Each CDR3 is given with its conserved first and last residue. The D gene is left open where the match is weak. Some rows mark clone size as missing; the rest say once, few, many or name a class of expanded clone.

TGTGCCAGCAGCAAGTCTGAAGTAAACATTCAGTACTTC	CASSKSEVNIQYF	TRBV7-9	TRBJ2-4	.	.
TGTGCCAGCAGCCCCGGCAGGGTATACACCTTC	CASSPGRVYTF	TRBV6-5	TRBJ1-2	many	.
TGTGCCAGCAGCCACAGGGAGGGTCAGCCCCAGCATTTT	CASSHREGQPQHF	TRBV4-2	TRBJ1-5	.	.
TGCAGTGCTAGAGATCGGGGGGCTGACTATGGCTACACCTTC	CSARDRGADYGYTF	TRBV20-1	TRBJ1-2	few	.
TGTGCCAGCGCGGGATACAGCGACACTGAAGCTTTCTTT	CASAGYSDTEAFF	TRBV12-3/TRBV12-4	TRBJ1-1	.	.
TGTGCCAGTAGTACAACCTCCGGGACAGGTGGCGAGCAGTACTTC	CASSTTSGTGGEQYF	TRBV19	TRBJ2-7	.	TRBD1
TGTGCCAGCTCCTGGGACGTTCGGATGAACACTGAAGCTTTCTTT	CASSWDVRMNTEAFF	TRBV18	TRBJ1-1	few	.
TGTGCCAGCAGCTTCGGACAGTCTAGCACAGATACGCAGTATTTT	CASSFGQSSTDTQYF	TRBV7-2	TRBJ2-3	.	.
TGCAGTGCTCAACCTGATGGAGAGACCCAGTACTTC	CSAQPDGETQYF	TRBV20-1	TRBJ2-5	.	.
TGCAGTGCTAGGGGGGCTAACTATGGCTACACCTTC	CSARGANYGYTF	TRBV20-1	TRBJ1-2	many	.
TGTGCCAGCAGAGAGGAGGGCCAAGCTAATGAAAAACTGTTTTTT	CASREEGQANEKLFF	TRBV7-2	TRBJ1-4	many	.
TGTGCCAGCAGCTTAGACGCAGGGGGCGCAAGAGGCTACACCTTC	CASSLDAGGARGYTF	TRBV7-2	TRBJ1-2	.	TRBD1
TGTGCCAGCAGTTACTCGTCCGGGACAGGGCGTTACGAGCAGTACTTC	CASSYSSGTGRYEQYF	TRBV6-6	TRBJ2-7	.	TRBD1
TGTGCCAGCAGATTGTCGGGGCCTAATGAAAAACTGTTTTTT	CASRLSGPNEKLFF	TRBV6-6	TRBJ1-4	few	.
TGTGCCATCAGTGAGTCGAGGGACGGCTCCTACGAGCAGTACTTC	CAISESRDGSYEQYF	TRBV10-3	TRBJ2-7	.	.
TGTGCCAGCAGCCAGGTGCAAGGGAAGGACACCGGGGAGCTATTTTTT	CASSQVQGKDTGELFF	TRBV4-2	TRBJ2-2	few	.
TGTGCCAGCAGCCCAAGGGGGGGTGCAGGGCAAGGCTACACCTTC	CASSPRGGAGQGYTF	TRBV7-8	TRBJ1-2	few	.
TGCGCCAGCAGCCAAGTACTACAGGGCTATGGCTACACCTTC	CASSQVLQGYGYTF	TRBV4-3	TRBJ1-2	many	.
TGCAGTGCCACTAGCGGGGGGGCCGCGGACGAGCAGTACTTC	CSATSGGAADEQYF	TRBV20-1	TRBJ2-7	.	TRBD2
TGTGCCTGGAGTGTATCGTGGGGCGGCAGTGGTGGCTACACCTTC	CAWSVSWGGSGGYTF	TRBV30	TRBJ1-2	.	.
TGCAGTGCTAGAGGGGCCCAACTAGCGGGGTTCACAGATACACAGTATTTT	CSARGAQLAGFTDTQYF	TRBV20-1	TRBJ2-3	.	TRBD2
TGTGCCAGCAGCCTGAGCACTTCTCATGAAAAACTGTTTTTT	CASSLSTSHEKLFF	TRBV11-2	TRBJ1-4	few	.
TGCAGTGCTAGAGGCCAGACTACGTACGAGCAGTACTTC	CSARGQTTYEQYF	TRBV20-1	TRBJ2-7	.	.
TGCAGTGCTAGAAGGCTGCAGGGTACTTACGAGCAGTACTTC	CSARRLQGTYEQYF	TRBV20-1	TRBJ2-7	.	.
TGCGCCAGCAGTGAAGGCGGGAGTACCTACAATGAGCAGTTCTTC	CASSEGGSTYNEQFF	TRBV10-2	TRBJ2-1	once	TRBD2
TGCGCCAGCAGTAAGGGCGAGTACCGGAACACCGGGGAGCTGTTTTTT	CASSKGEYRNTGELFF	TRBV4-3	TRBJ2-2	few	.
TGTGCCAGCAGCCAAGATGACGAGGGGGAGTATTACAATGAGCAGTTCTTC	CASSQDDEGEYYNEQFF	TRBV3-1	TRBJ2-1	.	.
TGTGCCAGCAGTCTTGAAGGGCTCTACGAGCAGTACTTC	CASSLEGLYEQYF	TRBV12-3/TRBV12-4	TRBJ2-7	few	.
TGCGCCAGCAGCCAAGAGGACCTCACTGGGGAGCTGTTTTTT	CASSQEDLTGELFF	TRBV4-3	TRBJ2-2	.	.
TGTGCCAGCAGCCTTACCGGGGCCCTCTCTGGAAACACCATATATTTT	CASSLTGALSGNTIYF	TRBV3-1	TRBJ1-3	few	.
TGTGCCAGCAGCTTTGGCTATGAGACCCAGTACTTC	CASSFGYETQYF	TRBV5-5	TRBJ2-5	few	.
TGTGCCAGCAGTCCGCAGGGGGGAAGTACCGGGGAGCTGTTTTTT	CASSPQGGSTGELFF	TRBV12-3/TRBV12-4	TRBJ2-2	.	.
TGTGCCAGCAGCCTCGGAGTTAGGAGCTACGAGCAGTACTTC	CASSLGVRSYEQYF	TRBV7-2	TRBJ2-7	.	.
TGTGCCACTGGGGCGGAGGATCCGTATGGCTACACCTTC	CATGAEDPYGYTF	TRBV10-3	TRBJ1-2	few	.
TGTGCCAGCAGTCCCCAGGCTACACATATGCCCCAGCATTTT	CASSPQATHMPQHF	TRBV6-6	TRBJ1-5	.	.
TGCGCCAGCAGCCAGGGAGGTACTCCGAGCACAGATACGCAGTATTTT	CASSQGGTPSTDTQYF	TRBV4-3	TRBJ2-3	few	.
TGTGCCATCAGTCAGACAGGAGACTATGGCTACACCTTC	CAISQTGDYGYTF	TRBV10-3	TRBJ1-2	few	.
TGCAGTGCCCTCGATTCCTTAGGGAACACTGAAGCTTTCTTT	CSALDSLGNTEAFF	TRBV20-1	TRBJ1-1	.	.
TGTGCCAGCAGCCCGCGACAGGGGGCCAAAAACATTCAGTACTTC	CASSPRQGAKNIQYF	TRBV7-9	TRBJ2-4	few	TRBD1
TGTGCCAGCAGCGTAGGGGTCTGGGATACGCAGTATTTT	CASSVGVWDTQYF	TRBV9	TRBJ2-3	.	.
TGTGCCAGCAGCTTGGACTTCAGGAGCAAGACCCAGTACTTC	CASSLDFRSKTQYF	TRBV11-1	TRBJ2-5	.	.
TGTGCCAGCAGTGGGAGACGCACAGATACGCAGTATTTT	CASSGRRTDTQYF	TRBV2	TRBJ2-3	.	.
TGTGCCAGCAGTTTGGGCTTGGGCAGGGGAGCCGACGAGCAGTACTTC	CASSLGLGRGADEQYF	TRBV27	TRBJ2-7	few	.
TGCAGTGCTGGGGACAGGGTCGTGTACGAGCAGTACTTC	CSAGDRVVYEQYF	TRBV20-1	TRBJ2-7	few	TRBD1
TGTGCCAGCAGTTACAATACTATCCGAAGGACAGATACGCAGTATTTT	CASSYNTIRRTDTQYF	TRBV7-2	TRBJ2-3	.	.
TGTGCCAGTAGTAACCAAGCGGGGCCCACAGATACGCAGTATTTT	CASSNQAGPTDTQYF	TRBV19	TRBJ2-3	.	TRBD2
TGTGCCGGAGGGCCTAACTCGAGGGATCAGCCCCAGCATTTT	CAGGPNSRDQPQHF	TRBV2	TRBJ1-5	.	.
TGTGCCAGCAGCTTAATGGGCAGGGGTGGGGGCTACACCTTC	CASSLMGRGGGYTF	TRBV7-2	TRBJ1-2	.	.
TGTGCCAGCCGCCCCGATGGAAACACCATATATTTT	CASRPDGNTIYF	TRBV3-1	TRBJ1-3	.	.
TGTGCCAGCAGTTACTCGAGTAATGGAGCAGATACGCAGTATTTT	CASSYSSNGADTQYF	TRBV6-6	TRBJ2-3	.	.
TGCAGCGCCGAGGGGGGCCTGCGCTACACCTTC	CSAEGGLRYTF	TRBV29-1	TRBJ1-2	.	.
TGCAGCGTAAAACCCTCTTCTTCGAACACTGAAGCTTTCTTT	CSVKPSSSNTEAFF	TRBV29-1	TRBJ1-1	.	.
TGTGCCAGCTCACCCTCGGCAGTCGTCCACAATGAGCAGTTCTTC	CASSPSAVVHNEQFF	TRBV18	TRBJ2-1	.	.
TGTGCCAGCAGCATAAGGTCCGGGTCCTATGGCTACACCTTC	CASSIRSGSYGYTF	TRBV13	TRBJ1-2	.	.
TGCGCCAGCAGGGACGCGGGAACCTACAATGAGCAGTTCTTC	CASRDAGTYNEQFF	TRBV5-1	TRBJ2-1	.	.